This passage covers 20 T cell receptor beta chains from one sample sequenced in a study of shared clonotypes between healthy human individuals. Data came from immunoSEQ multiplex PCR; TCRdb stores just in-frame clones and leaves some out. Of approximately 2,000,000 clones in the sample, 80% to 95% are singletons; the top ten hold around 1.7%. CD45RO negativity and positive selection for CCR7 defined naive CD8 cells, a population that excluded terminally differentiated effector memory CD45RA+ cells. The sample was naive CD8+ T cells from PBMCs. The receptors stem from a man younger than 35 in good health. Some clones in this sample may be carry-over from other donors' samples.

The chain recombines TRBV27 with TRBJ2-2, with D possibly being TRBD2 (6 bases). The CDR3 consists of 13 residues. CDR1 MNHEY and CDR2 SMNVEV come from the germline V gene (reference sequence). V was shortened by 5 bases and J by 6 bases, with 10 bases between the two germline ends. CDR3 loop: CASSRLGSGELFF. In DNA, the CDR3 is TGTGCCAGCAGTCGACTAGGATCCGGGGAGCTGTTTTTT.

This clone was observed once. This sequence joins TRBV7-9 and TRBJ2-5, with D possibly being TRBD2 (5 bases). The germline V and J ends were trimmed by 1 base and 5 bases, with 14 bases remaining between them. The CDR3 covers 15 residues. Germline V gene sequence: CDR1 SEHNR, CDR2 FQNEAQ (reference sequence). The CDR3 bases are TGTGCCAGCAGCTTAGTGCGGGTGGCTGGGGAGACCCAGTACTTC. It codes for CASSLVRVAGETQYF.

J is TRBJ1-2 and V is TRBV5-4; D call uncertain. The CDR3 spans 13 residues. The germline gives CDR1 SGHNT, CDR2 YYREEE (reference sequence). Deletions cut 0 bases from V and 10 bases from J, with 13 bases between. CDR3 nucleotides: TGTGCCAGCAGCTTGGGTGGGTTAAAAGACTACACCTTC. Its protein product is CASSLGGLKDYTF.

The gene calls are TRBV18 and TRBJ1-3; the D is unclear. Germline CDR1 reads KGHSH; CDR2 reads LQKENI. The length of the CDR3 is 16 residues. The germline V and J ends were trimmed by 2 bases and 2 bases, with 13 bases remaining between them. CDR3 coding DNA: TGTGCCAGCTCACCAGAGCGGGCCAGTACTGGAAACACCATATATTTT. Translated: CASSPERASTGNTIYF.

J is TRBJ2-1 and V is TRBV5-1; D may be TRBD2 (6 bases). The germline V and J ends were trimmed by 4 bases and 3 bases, with 14 bases remaining between them. Germline V CDR1 and CDR2: SGHRS, YFSETQ. The CDR3 is made up of 15 amino acids. The CDR3 spells CASSRAEGIYNEQFF. The DNA for the CDR3 is TGCGCCAGCAGCCGGGCGGAGGGGATCTACAATGAGCAGTTCTTC.

The V gene is TRBV6-6, the J gene TRBJ2-1; D remains ambiguous. CDR3 length equals 12 residues. Trimming left V 6 bases short and J 5 bases short, with 8 bases between. Germline lookup yields CDR1 MNHNY and CDR2 SVGAGI (reference sequence). The CDR3 reads CASRPLNNEQFF. The CDR3 DNA reads as TGTGCCAGCAGACCACTCAACAATGAGCAGTTCTTC.

This clone came up once. The chain has TRBV9 and TRBJ2-1, with 8 bases matching TRBD2. The V segment lost 1 base and the J segment 6 bases; nucleotides outside the gene matches: 9. The germline CDR1 and CDR2 sequences are SGDLS and YYNGEE. This CDR3 is built from 16 residues. CDR3 in DNA: TGTGCCAGCAGCGTACCAAAAGCGGGAGCCTCCAATGAGCAGTTCTTC. Translating gives CASSVPKAGASNEQFF.

This clone appeared once. The chain combines TRBV28 with TRBJ2-1; no firm D call. The CDR3 loop spans 13 amino acids. Trimming took off 2 bases at V and 1 base at J, with 3 bases between the two ends. Per the germline V gene, CDR1 is MDHEN and CDR2 is SYDVKM. The CDR3 DNA reads TGTGCCAGCAGTTTAACTTCCTACAATGAGCAGTTCTTC. It specifies CASSLTSYNEQFF.

The rearrangement links TRBV28 to TRBJ2-7; D is ambiguous. Germline V gives CDR1 MDHEN, CDR2 SYDVKM. Trimming left V 8 bases short and J 0 bases short, with 14 bases between. This CDR3 contains 14 residues. The CDR3 sequence is CASGRSRSSYEQYF. The CDR3 region has the DNA TGTGCCAGCGGGCGGAGCCGGAGCTCCTACGAGCAGTACTTC.

The chain links TRBV9 to TRBJ2-7, with TRBD2 matching over 9 bases. The V gene end was trimmed by 2 bases and the J gene end by 2 bases; junction bases not matched to a gene: 5. The germline CDR1 and CDR2 sequences are SGDLS and YYNGEE. The CDR3 is made up of 15 amino acids. The DNA for the CDR3 is TGTGCCAGCAGCGTTGGACTAGCGACTACCTACGAGCAGTACTTC. It translates to CASSVGLATTYEQYF.

This chain connects TRBV9 to TRBJ1-3, with D perhaps matching TRBD1 (5 bases). The V gene lost 0 bases and the J gene lost 3 bases, with 19 bases spanning the gap. CDR3 length equals 18 residues. The germline CDR1 and CDR2 sequences are SGDLS and YYNGEE. The CDR3 region has the DNA TGTGCCAGCAGCGTAGGTCGCGAAACGGGACGCTATGGAAACACCATATATTTT. It translates to CASSVGRETGRYGNTIYF.

V is TRBV15 and J is TRBJ1-4; 8 bases map to TRBD1. The CDR3 loop spans 17 amino acids. J gave up 13 bases and V 1 base, and 17 bases lay outside the gene matches. CDR1 and CDR2 from the germline V gene are LNHNV and YYDKDF (reference sequence). The CDR3 region has the DNA TGTGCCACCAGCAGAGCTCGCTTACCGGACAGGGAGTACGGACTGTTTTTT. Amino acid sequence: CATSRARLPDREYGLFF. The full variable domain, rest sourced from reference TRBV15 and TRBJ1-4, is DAMVIQNPRYQVTQFGKPVTLSCSQTLNHNVMYWYQQKSSQAPKLLFHYYDKDFNNEADTPDNFQSRRPNTSFCFLDIRSPGLGDTAMYLCATSRARLPDREYGLFFGSGTQLSVL.

The V and J genes are TRBV6-5 and TRBJ2-1; 7 nucleotides agree with TRBD2. This CDR3 region has 16 residues. The trim removed 0 bases at V and 8 bases at J, leaving 10 bases unmatched. Germline V gene data show CDR1 as MNHEY and CDR2 as SVGAGI. The CDR3 DNA is TGTGCCAGCAGTTACTCGGAGGGGACTAAGTGGGATGAGCAGTTCTTC. Encoded protein: CASSYSEGTKWDEQFF.

The CDR3 DNA sequence: TGTGCCAGCAGTTTATGGTCAAATGGCGACGAGCAGTACTTC. Translation gives CASSLWSNGDEQYF. The rearrangement links TRBV27 to TRBJ2-7, with unresolved D. The germline CDR1 and CDR2 sequences are MNHEY and SMNVEV (reference sequence). Trimming took off 1 base at V and 5 bases at J, with 12 bases between the two ends. The CDR3 is made up of 14 amino acids.

The chain employs TRBV7-9 and TRBJ2-2; the D is unclear. Germline-derived CDR1 and CDR2 are SEHNR and FQNEAQ (reference sequence). V shed 5 bases and J shed 11 bases, with 12 bases lying between them. The CDR3 totals 12 residues. DNA for the CDR3: TGTGCCAGCAGCGAACGGCCCCGCGAGCTGTTTTTT. Translated: CASSERPRELFF.

V and J are TRBV11-3 and TRBJ2-3, with 10 bases fitting TRBD2. The germline gives CDR1 SGHNT, CDR2 YENEEA. With V trimmed by 1 base and J by 4 bases, 5 bases remained unmatched. This CDR3 comprises 16 residues. CDR3 residues: CASSLGSSGSADTQYF. The CDR3 DNA follows: TGTGCCAGCAGCTTAGGGTCTAGCGGGAGCGCAGATACGCAGTATTTT.

The chain recombines TRBV28 with TRBJ2-7; possibly TRBD2 for D (5 bases). CDR1 and CDR2 from the germline V gene are MDHEN and SYDVKM. This CDR3 contains 13 residues. The V gene lost 3 bases and the J gene lost 4 bases, with 10 bases spanning the gap. The CDR3 reads CASSLEVGYEQYF. The CDR3 nucleotides read TGTGCCAGCAGTTTGGAGGTGGGTTACGAGCAGTACTTC.

Here the CDR3 reads CASSGGLAGIQDTQYF. The CDR3 nucleotides read TGTGCCAGCAGCGGGGGACTAGCGGGAATTCAAGATACGCAGTATTTT. The V and J genes are TRBV9 and TRBJ2-3, with TRBD2 identical over 13 bases. The CDR3 sequence is 16 residues long. Losses at the gene ends were 3 bases for V and 5 bases for J; bases not matched to a gene: 6. Germline CDR1 is SGDLS and CDR2 is YYNGEE.

The chain recombines TRBV9 with TRBJ2-1, with 8 bases that match TRBD2. Trimming at V came to 0 bases and at J to 2 bases, leaving 7 bases not matched to a gene. The CDR3 has 17 amino acids. From germline, CDR1 is SGDLS and CDR2 YYNGEE. CDR3 loop: CASSVETSGTPYNEQFF. CDR3 DNA: TGTGCCAGCAGCGTAGAAACTAGCGGAACCCCCTACAATGAGCAGTTCTTC.

For this clone: Sequence at one end of the junction differs from germline and may be a read error. This chain connects TRBV7-9 to TRBJ1-1, with D possibly being TRBD1 (6 bases). CDR1 is SEHNR and CDR2 is FQNEAQ in the germline V gene (reference sequence). The CDR3 spans 17 residues. The DNA of the CDR3 is TGTGCCAGCAGCTCCTCCATTACAGGGCCCGACGGAACTGGAGCTTTCTTT. This sequence encodes CASSSSITGPDGTGAFF. Variable domain in full (rest from reference TRBV7-9 and TRBJ1-1): DTGVSQNPRHKITKRGQNVTFRCDPISEHNRLYWYRQTLGQGPEFLTYFQNEAQLEKSRLLSDRFSAERPKGSFSTLEIQRTEQGDSAMYLCASSSSITGPDGTGAFFGQGTRLTVV.